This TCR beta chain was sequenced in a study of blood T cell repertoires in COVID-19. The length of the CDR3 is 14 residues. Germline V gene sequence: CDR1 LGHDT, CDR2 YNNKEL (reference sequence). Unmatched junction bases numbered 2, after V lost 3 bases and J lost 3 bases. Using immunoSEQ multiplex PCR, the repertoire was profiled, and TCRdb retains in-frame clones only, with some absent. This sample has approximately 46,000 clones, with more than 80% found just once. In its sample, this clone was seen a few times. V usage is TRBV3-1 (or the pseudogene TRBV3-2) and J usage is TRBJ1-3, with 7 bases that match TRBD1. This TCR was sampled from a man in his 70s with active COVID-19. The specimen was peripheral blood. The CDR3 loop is CASSHTGDGNTIYF. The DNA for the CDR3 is TGTGCCAGCAGCCACACAGGGGATGGAAACACCATATATTTT.